This T cell receptor beta chain was obtained from a study of regulatory T cells in long-lasting Graves disease. Whole-study findings and limits: Relative to new patients (roughly 900), persistent patients exhibited greater sharing of public clonotypes (2,741). TCR diversity was lower in persistent Graves' patients than in newly diagnosed ones.

For TCR beta, libraries came from iRepertoire HTBI primers and Arm-PCR of CDR3 regions. MiXCR, run by TCRdb on the multiplex PCR reads, gives a single entry per CDR3 protein. The sample has approximately 470,000 distinct CDR3 sequences; around 20% are singletons. As to time point: persistent/refractory GD, antithyroid drugs over 5 years with positive TRAb. After RNA was extracted from PBMCs, the TCR library was made from it. Deletions cut 3 bases from V and 4 bases from J, with 12 bases between. The CDR3 contains 14 residues. Germline V gene sequence: CDR1 SGHVS, CDR2 FQNEAQ. Only a few counts were recorded for this clonotype. The antigen is undetermined.

This TCR came from a female donor with Graves disease. This material consisted of peripheral blood mononuclear cells (PBMCs), taken when the disease was refractory, from a patient treated with antithyroid drugs. The chain is built from TRBV7-8 and TRBJ1-2; possibly TRBD1 for D (6 bases). This chain's CDR3 is CASSLDSIIYGYTF. The CDR3 DNA is TGTGCCAGCAGCTTGGACAGTATAATCTATGGCTACACCTTC.